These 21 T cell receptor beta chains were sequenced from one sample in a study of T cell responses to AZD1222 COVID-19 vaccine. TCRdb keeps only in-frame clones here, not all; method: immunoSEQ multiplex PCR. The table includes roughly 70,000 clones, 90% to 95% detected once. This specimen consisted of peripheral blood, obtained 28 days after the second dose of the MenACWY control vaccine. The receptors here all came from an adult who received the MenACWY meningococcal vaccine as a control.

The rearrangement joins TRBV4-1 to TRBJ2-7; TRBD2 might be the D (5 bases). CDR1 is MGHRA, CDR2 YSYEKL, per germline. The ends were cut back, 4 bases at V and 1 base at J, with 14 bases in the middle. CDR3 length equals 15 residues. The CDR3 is CASSPREGGSYEQYF. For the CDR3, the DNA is TGCGCCAGCAGCCCCCGCGAGGGTGGGTCCTACGAGCAGTACTTC.

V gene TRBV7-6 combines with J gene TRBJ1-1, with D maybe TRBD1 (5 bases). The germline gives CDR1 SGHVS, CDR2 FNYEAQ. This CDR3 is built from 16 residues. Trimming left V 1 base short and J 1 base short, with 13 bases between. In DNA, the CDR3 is TGTGCCAGCAGCTTAGTTTCAGGGACGGCGAACACTGAAGCTTTCTTT. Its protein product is CASSLVSGTANTEAFF.

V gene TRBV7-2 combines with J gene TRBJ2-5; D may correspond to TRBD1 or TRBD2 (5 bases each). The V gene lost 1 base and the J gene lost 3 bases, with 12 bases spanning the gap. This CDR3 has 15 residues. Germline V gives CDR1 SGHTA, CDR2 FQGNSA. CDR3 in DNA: TGTGCCAGCAGCTTAGGTCGGCAGGGAGAAGAGACCCAGTACTTC. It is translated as CASSLGRQGEETQYF.

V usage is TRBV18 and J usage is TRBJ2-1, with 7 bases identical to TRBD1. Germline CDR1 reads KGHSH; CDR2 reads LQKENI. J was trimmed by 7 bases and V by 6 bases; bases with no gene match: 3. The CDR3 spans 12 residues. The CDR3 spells CASSSQGNEQFF. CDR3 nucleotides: TGTGCCAGCTCGTCACAGGGGAATGAGCAGTTCTTC.

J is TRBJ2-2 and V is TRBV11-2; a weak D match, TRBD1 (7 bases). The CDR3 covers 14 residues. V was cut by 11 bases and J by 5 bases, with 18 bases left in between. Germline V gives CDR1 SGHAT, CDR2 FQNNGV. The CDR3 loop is CASGGNRQTGELFF. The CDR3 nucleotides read TGTGCCTCAGGGGGGAATCGACAGACCGGGGAGCTGTTTTTT.

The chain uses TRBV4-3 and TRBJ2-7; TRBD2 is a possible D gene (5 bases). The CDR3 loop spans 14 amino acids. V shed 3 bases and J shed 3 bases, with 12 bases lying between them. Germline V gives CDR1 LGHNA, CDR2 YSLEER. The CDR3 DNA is TGCGCCAGCAGCCATGCAATCGGGGACTACGAGCAGTACTTC. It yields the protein CASSHAIGDYEQYF.

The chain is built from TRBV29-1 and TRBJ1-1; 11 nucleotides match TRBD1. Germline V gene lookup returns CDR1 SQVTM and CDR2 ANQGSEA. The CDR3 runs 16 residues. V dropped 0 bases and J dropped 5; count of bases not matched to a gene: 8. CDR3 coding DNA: TGCAGCGTTGAAGATCCGGGACAGGGGGTTCTGACTGAAGCTTTCTTT. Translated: CSVEDPGQGVLTEAFF.

Here the CDR3 DNA reads TGTGCCAGCAGAATCTCTCAGGATTCACCCCTCCACTTT. It encodes CASRISQDSPLHF. This chain links TRBV7-2 with TRBJ1-6; D remains ambiguous. CDR3 length: 13 residues. The V gene's germline CDR1 is SGHTA and CDR2 FQGNSA. V lost 6 bases and J 8 bases, leaving 11 bases between the germline ends. The whole variable domain, filled in from reference TRBV7-2 and TRBJ1-6, reads GAGVSQSPSNKVTEKGKDVELRCDPISGHTALYWYRQSLGQGLEFLIYFQGNSAPDKSGLPSDRFSAERTGGSVSTLTIQRTQQEDSAVYLCASRISQDSPLHFGNGTRLTVT.

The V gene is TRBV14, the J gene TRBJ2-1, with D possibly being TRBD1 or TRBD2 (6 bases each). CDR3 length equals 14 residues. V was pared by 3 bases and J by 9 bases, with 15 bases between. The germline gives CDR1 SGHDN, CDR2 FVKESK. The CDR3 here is CASSHLKGGGEQFF. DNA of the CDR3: TGTGCCAGCAGCCACTTGAAGGGGGGCGGTGAGCAGTTCTTC.

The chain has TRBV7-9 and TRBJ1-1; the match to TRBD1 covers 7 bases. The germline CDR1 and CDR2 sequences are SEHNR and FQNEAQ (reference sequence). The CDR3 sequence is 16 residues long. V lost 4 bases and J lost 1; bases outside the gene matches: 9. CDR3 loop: CASSSRRGQPNTEAFF. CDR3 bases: TGTGCCAGCAGCTCCCGGCGGGGACAGCCGAACACTGAAGCTTTCTTT.

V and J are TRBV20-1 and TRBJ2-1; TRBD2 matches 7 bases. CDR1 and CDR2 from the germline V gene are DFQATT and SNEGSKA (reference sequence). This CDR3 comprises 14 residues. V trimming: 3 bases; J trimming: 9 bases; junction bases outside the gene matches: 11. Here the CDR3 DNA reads TGCAGTGCTAGTTTCGCGGGAGATACAGGTGAGCAGTTCTTC. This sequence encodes CSASFAGDTGEQFF.

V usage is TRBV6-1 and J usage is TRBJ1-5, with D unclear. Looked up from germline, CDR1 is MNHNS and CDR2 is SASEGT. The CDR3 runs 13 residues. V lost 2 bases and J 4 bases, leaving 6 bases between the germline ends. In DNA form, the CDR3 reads TGTGCCAGCAGTGAATCGGGTAATCAGCCCCAGCATTTT. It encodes CASSESGNQPQHF.

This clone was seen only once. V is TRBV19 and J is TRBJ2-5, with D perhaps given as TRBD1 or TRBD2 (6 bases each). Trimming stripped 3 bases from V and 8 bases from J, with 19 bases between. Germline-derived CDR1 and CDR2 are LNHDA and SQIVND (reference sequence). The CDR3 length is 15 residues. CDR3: CASSMSGALVATQYF. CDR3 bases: TGTGCCAGTAGTATGTCGGGGGCCTTGGTGGCAACCCAGTACTTC.

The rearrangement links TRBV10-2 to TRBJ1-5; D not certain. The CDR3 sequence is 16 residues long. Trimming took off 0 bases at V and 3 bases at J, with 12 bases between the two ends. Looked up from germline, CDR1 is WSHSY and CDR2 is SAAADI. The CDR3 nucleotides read TGCGCCAGCAGTGAGTCATTAGGGAGGGCCAATCAGCCCCAGCATTTT. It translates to CASSESLGRANQPQHF.

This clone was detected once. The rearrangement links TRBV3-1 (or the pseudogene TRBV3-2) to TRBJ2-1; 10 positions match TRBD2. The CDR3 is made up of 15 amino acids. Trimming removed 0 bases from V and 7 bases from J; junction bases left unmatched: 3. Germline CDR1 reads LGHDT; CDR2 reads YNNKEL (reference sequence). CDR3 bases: TGTGCCAGCAGCCAAGAAACTAGCGGGAAAAATGAGCAGTTCTTC. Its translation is CASSQETSGKNEQFF.

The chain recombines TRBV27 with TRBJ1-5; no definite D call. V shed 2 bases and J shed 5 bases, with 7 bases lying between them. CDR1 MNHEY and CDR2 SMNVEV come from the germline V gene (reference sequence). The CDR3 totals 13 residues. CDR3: CASSLAGYQPQHF. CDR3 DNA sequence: TGTGCCAGCAGTTTAGCGGGATATCAGCCCCAGCATTTT.

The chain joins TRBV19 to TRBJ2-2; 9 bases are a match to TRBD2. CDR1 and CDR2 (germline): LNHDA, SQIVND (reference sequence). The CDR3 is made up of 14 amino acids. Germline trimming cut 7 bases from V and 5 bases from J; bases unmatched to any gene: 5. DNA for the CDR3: TGTGCCAGTAACGTAGCGGGAGTTACCGGGGAGCTGTTTTTT. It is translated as CASNVAGVTGELFF.

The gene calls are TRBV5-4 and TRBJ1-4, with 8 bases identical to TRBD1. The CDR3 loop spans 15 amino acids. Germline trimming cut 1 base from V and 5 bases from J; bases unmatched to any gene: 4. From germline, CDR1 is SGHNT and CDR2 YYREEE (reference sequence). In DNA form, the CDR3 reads TGTGCCAGCAGCTTGTTTGCAGGGGGCAATGAAAAACTGTTTTTT. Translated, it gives CASSLFAGGNEKLFF.

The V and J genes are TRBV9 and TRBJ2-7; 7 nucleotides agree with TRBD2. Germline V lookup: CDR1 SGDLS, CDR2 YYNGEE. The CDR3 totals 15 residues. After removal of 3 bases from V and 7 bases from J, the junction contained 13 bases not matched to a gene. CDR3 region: CASSAGGPSYEEQYF. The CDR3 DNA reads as TGTGCCAGCAGCGCGGGGGGTCCTTCCTATGAGGAGCAGTACTTC.

CDR3 DNA sequence: TGTGCCAGTAGCCCCCCAGAATTTTACAATGAGCAGTTCTTC. Encoded protein: CASSPPEFYNEQFF. The V call is TRBV19, the J call TRBJ2-1; no reliable D call. CDR1 is LNHDA, CDR2 SQIVND, per germline (reference sequence). This CDR3 has 14 residues. Trimming left V 6 bases short and J 4 bases short, with 13 bases between. The whole variable domain, remainder taken from reference TRBV19 and TRBJ2-1, is DGGITQSPKYLFRKEGQNVTLSCEQNLNHDAMYWYRQDPGQGLRLIYYSQIVNDFQKGDIAEGYSVSREKKESFPLTVTSAQKNPTAFYLCASSPPEFYNEQFFGPGTRLTVL.

CDR3 in amino acids: CASSSGQSDNAGDTIYF. DNA for the CDR3: TGTGCCAGCAGCTCGGGACAGTCGGACAACGCCGGGGACACCATATATTTT. This chain uses TRBV11-3 with TRBJ1-3; 7 bases are shared with TRBD1. Germline V gives CDR1 SGHNT, CDR2 YENEEA. The CDR3 has 17 amino acids. V shed 4 bases, J shed 8 bases, and the junction held 17 bases outside the gene matches. Combining the CDR3 with reference TRBV11-3 and TRBJ1-3 gives the whole variable domain EAGVVQSPRYKIIEKKQPVAFWCNPISGHNTLYWYLQNLGQGPELLIRYENEEAVDDSQLPKDRFSAERLKGVDSTLKIQPAELGDSAVYLCASSSGQSDNAGDTIYFGEGSWLTVV.